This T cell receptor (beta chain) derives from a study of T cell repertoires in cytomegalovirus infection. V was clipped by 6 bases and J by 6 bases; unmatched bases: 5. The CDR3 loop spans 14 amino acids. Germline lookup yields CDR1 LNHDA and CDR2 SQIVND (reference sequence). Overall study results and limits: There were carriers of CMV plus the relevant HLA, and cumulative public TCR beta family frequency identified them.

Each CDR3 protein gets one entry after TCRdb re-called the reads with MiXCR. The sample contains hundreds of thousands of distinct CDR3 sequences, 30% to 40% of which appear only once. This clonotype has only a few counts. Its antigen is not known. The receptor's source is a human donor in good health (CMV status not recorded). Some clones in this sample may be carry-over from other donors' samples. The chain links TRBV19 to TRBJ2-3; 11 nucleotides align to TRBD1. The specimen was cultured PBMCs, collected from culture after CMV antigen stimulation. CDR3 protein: CASSPGQGEDTQYF. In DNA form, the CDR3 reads TGTGCCAGTAGCCCGGGACAGGGGGAGGATACGCAGTATTTT.